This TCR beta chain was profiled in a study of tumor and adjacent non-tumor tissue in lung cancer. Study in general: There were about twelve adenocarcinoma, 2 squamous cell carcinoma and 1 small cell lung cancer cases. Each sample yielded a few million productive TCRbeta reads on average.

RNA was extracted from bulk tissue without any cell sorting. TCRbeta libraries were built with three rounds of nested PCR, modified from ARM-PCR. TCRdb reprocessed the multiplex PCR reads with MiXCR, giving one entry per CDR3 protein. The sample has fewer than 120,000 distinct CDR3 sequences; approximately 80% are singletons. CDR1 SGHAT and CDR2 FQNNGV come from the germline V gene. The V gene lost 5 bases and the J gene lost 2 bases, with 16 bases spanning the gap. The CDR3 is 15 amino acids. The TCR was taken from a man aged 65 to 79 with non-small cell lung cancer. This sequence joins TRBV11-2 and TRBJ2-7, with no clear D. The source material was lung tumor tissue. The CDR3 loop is CASSLYSETTYEQYF. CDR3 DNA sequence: TGTGCCAGCAGCCTGTACTCCGAGACGACCTACGAGCAGTACTTC.